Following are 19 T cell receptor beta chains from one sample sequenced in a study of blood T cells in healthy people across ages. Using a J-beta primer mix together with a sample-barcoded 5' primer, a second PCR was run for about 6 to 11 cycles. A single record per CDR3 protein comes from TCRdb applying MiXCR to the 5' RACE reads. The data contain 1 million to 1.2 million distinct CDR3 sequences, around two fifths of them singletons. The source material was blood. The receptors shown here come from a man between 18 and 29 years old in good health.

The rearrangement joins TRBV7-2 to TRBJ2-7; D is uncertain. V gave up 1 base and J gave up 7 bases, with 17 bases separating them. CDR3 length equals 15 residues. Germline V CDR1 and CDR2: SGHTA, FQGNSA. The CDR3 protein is CASSLETRTYNEQYF. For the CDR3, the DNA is TGTGCCAGCAGCTTAGAGACACGAACCTACAATGAGCAGTACTTC.

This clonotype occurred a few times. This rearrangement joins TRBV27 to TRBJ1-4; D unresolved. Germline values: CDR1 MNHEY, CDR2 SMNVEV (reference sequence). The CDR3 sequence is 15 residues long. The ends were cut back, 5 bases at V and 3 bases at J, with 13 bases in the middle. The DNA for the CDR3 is TGTGCCAGCAGTCCGAGGGTGATGTCTAATGAAAAACTGTTTTTT. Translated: CASSPRVMSNEKLFF.

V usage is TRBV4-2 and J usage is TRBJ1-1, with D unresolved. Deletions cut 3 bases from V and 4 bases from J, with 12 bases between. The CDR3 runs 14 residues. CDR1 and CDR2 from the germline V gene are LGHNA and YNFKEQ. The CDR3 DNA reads TGTGCCAGCAGCCAGGCGTACGCGGGCACTGAAGCTTTCTTT. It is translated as CASSQAYAGTEAFF.

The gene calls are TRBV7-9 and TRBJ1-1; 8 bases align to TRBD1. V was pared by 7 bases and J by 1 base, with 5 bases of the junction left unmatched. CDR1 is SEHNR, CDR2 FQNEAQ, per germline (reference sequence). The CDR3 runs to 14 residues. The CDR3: CASTSTGGNTEAFF. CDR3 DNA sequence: TGTGCCAGCACCTCCACAGGGGGGAACACTGAAGCTTTCTTT.

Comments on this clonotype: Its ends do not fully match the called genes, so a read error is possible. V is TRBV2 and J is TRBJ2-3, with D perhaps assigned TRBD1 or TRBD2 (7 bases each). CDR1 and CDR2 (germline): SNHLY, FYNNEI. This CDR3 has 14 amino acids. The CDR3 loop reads CVSRGGRGTDTQYF. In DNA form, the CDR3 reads TGTGTCAGCAGGGGGGGGCGAGGGACAGATACGCAGTATTTT.

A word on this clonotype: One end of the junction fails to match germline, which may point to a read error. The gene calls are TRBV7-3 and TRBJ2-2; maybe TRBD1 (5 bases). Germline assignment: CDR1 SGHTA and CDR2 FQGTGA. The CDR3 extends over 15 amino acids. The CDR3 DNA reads TGTGCCTGCAGGGATCTCGGACAGAACACCGGGGAGCTGTTTTTT. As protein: CACRDLGQNTGELFF.

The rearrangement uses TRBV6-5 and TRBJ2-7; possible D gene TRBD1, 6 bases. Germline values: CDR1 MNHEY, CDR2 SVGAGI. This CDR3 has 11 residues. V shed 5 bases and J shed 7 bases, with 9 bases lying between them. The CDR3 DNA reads TGTGCCAGCAGTACAGGGAGTGAGCAGTACTTC. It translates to CASSTGSEQYF.

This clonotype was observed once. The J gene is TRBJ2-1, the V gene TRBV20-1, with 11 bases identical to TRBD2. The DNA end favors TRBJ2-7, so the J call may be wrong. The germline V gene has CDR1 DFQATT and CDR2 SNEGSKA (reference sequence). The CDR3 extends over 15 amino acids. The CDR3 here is CSVLTSGGSYNEQYF. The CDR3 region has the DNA TGCAGTGTTCTAACTAGCGGGGGCTCCTACAATGAGCAGTACTTC.

CDR3 loop: CASSLGRVNTDTQYF. CDR3 in DNA: TGCGCCAGCAGCCTCGGAAGGGTAAACACAGATACGCAGTATTTT. V usage is TRBV5-1 and J usage is TRBJ2-3; D is unclear. Between the trimmed V and J ends, which lost 4 bases and 2 bases, there was a span of 14 bases. Per germline, CDR1 SGHRS and CDR2 YFSETQ. The CDR3 length is 15 residues.

The CDR3 reads CASSHPSESYNEQFF. Written as DNA, the CDR3 is TGTGCCAGCAGCCACCCTAGCGAGTCCTACAATGAGCAGTTCTTC. This chain uses TRBV28 with TRBJ2-1, with a tentative D call TRBD2 (6 bases). Germline assignment: CDR1 MDHEN and CDR2 SYDVKM. Trimming removed 6 bases from V and 1 base from J, with 13 bases in between. This CDR3 is built from 15 residues.

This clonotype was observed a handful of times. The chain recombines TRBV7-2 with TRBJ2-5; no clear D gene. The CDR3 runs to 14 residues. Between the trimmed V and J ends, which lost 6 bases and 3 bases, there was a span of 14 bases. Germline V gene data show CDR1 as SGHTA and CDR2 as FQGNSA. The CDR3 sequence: CASSFGWAKETQYF. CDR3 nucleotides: TGTGCCAGCAGTTTCGGGTGGGCAAAAGAGACCCAGTACTTC.

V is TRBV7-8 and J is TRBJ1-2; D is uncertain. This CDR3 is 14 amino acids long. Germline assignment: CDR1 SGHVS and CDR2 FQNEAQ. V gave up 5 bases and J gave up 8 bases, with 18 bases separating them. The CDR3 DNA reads TGTGCCAGCAGCCCCGGGATAGAGACTAGGGGCTACACCTTC. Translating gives CASSPGIETRGYTF.

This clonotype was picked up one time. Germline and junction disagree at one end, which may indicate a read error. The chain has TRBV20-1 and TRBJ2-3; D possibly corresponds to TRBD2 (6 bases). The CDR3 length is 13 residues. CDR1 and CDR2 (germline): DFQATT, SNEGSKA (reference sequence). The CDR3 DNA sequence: TGCAGTGCTAGTGCGGGAAGCACAGCTACGCAGTATTTT. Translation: CSASAGSTATQYF.

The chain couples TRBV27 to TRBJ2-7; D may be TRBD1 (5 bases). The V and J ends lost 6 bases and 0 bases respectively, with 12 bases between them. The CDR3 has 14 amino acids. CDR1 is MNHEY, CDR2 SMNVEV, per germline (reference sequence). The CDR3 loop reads CASRVGLYSYEQYF. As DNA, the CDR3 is TGTGCCAGCAGGGTGGGGCTGTACTCCTACGAGCAGTACTTC.

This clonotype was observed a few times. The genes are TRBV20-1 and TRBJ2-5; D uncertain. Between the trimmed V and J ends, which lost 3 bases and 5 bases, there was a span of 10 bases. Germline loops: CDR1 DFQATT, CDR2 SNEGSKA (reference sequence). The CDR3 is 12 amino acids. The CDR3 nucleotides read TGCAGTGCTAGGAGTACCAGGGAGACCCAGTACTTC. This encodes CSARSTRETQYF.

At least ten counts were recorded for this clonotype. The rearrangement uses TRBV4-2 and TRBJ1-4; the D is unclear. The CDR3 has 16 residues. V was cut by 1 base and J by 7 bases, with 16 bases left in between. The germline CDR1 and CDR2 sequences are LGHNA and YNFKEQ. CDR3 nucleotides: TGTGCCAGCAGCCAAGTATCTTCGCGCAATCCTGAAAAACTGTTTTTT. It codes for CASSQVSSRNPEKLFF.

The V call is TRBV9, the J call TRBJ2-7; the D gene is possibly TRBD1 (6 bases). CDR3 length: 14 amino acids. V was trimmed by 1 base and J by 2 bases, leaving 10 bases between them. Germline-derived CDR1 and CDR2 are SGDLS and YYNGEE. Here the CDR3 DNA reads TGTGCCAGCAGCGTAACAGGGAATACCTACGAGCAGTACTTC. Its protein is CASSVTGNTYEQYF.

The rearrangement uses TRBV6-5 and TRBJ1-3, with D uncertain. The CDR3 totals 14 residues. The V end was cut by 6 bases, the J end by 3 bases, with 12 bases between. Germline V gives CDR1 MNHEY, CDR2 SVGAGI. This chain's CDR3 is CASSLEPFGNTIYF. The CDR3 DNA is TGTGCCAGCAGCTTAGAACCTTTTGGAAACACCATATATTTT.

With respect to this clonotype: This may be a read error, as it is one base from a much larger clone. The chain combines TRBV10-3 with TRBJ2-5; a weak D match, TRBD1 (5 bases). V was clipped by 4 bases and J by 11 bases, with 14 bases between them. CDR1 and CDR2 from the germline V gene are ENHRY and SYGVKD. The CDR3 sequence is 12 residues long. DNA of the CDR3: TGTGCCATCAGTGGACAGAACAATGAGCAGTACTTC. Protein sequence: CAISGQNNEQYF.